This T cell receptor (beta chain) was observed in a study of blood T cell repertoires in COVID-19. Study overall: Acute and convalescent COVID-19 samples came from the United States, Italy and Spain. The cDNA or gDNA used as material had been derived from T cells, B-cell-depleted T cells, or PBMCs.

In the original processing: How many nucleated cells were present was estimated from reference gene primer amplification. The method was immunoSEQ multiplex PCR; TCRdb's version includes in-frame clones alone and lacks a portion of them. From that table come the V and J calls and clone size; the DNA was used to work out D and trimming. The sample lists tens of thousands of clones, around nine tenths occurring once. This clone was recorded at least ten times. This CDR3 is built from 14 residues. CDR1 is LNHDA, CDR2 SQIVND, per germline (reference sequence). V was clipped by 6 bases and J by 7 bases; unmatched bases: 5.

The chain links TRBV19 to TRBJ2-1, with TRBD2 matching over 11 bases. This sequence originates from a man aged 45-65 years with active or convalescent COVID-19. The sequenced sample was peripheral blood. CDR3 coding DNA: TGTGCCAGTAGCATACTAGCGGGGGAGAATGAGCAGTTCTTC. The encoded protein is CASSILAGENEQFF.